This T cell receptor (beta chain) was found in a study of long-term antiretroviral therapy in people with HIV. Turning to the study itself: The immediate-ART recommendation dates to 2015, and the earliest samples predate it by about a decade.

The assay, immunoSEQ v3.0, was run at survey level. The assay was immunoSEQ multiplex PCR, and TCRdb's table has in-frame clones only and misses some. The repertoire includes about 38,000 clones, around 75% of them detected once, and 5.2% sits in the top ten. Per individual, the PBMC samples numbered at least one pre-ART and at least two post-ART. This specimen was unsorted PBMCs, taken 1.5 years after starting antiretroviral therapy. This TCR derives from a man aged 18 to 35 with HIV.

The CDR3, as DNA: TGTGCCAGCAGCCTCCGGGAGGACTACTACAATGAGCAGTTCTTC. It translates to CASSLREDYYNEQFF. The chain couples TRBV6-5 to TRBJ2-1; TRBD2 matches 7 bases. CDR1 and CDR2 (germline): MNHEY, SVGAGI. This CDR3 has 15 amino acids. Trimming removed 6 bases from V and 3 bases from J; junction bases left unmatched: 8.